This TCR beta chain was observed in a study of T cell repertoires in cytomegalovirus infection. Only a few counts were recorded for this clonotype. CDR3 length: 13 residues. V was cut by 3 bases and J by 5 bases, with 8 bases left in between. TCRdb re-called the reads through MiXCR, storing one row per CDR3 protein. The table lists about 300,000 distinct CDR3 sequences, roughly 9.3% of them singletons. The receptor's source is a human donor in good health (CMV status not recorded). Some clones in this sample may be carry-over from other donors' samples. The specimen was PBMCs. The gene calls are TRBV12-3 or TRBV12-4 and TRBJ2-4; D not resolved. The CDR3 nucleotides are TGTGCCAGCAGTTTGATAGAGGAAAACATTCAGTACTTC. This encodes CASSLIEENIQYF.